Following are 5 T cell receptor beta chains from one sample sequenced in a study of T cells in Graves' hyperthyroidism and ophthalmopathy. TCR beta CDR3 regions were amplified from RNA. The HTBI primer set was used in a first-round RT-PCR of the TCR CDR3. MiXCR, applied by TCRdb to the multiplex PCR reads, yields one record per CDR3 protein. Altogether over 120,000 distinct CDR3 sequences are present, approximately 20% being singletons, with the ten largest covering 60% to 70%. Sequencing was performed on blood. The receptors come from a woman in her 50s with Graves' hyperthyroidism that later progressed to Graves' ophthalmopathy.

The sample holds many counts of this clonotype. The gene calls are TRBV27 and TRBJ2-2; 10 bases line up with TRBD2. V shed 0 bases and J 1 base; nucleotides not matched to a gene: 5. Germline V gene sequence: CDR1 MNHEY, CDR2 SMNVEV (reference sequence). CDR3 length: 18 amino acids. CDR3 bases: TGTGCCAGCAGTTTATCAGCGGGAGGGCCAGTGAACACCGGGGAGCTGTTTTTT. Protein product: CASSLSAGGPVNTGELFF.

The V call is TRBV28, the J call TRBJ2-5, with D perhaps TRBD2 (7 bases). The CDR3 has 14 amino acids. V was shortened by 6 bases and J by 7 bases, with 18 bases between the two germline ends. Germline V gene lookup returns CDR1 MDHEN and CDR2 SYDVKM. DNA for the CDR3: TGTGCCAGCAGCCCTGTAAGAGGGGGGGGGACCCAGTACTTC. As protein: CASSPVRGGGTQYF.

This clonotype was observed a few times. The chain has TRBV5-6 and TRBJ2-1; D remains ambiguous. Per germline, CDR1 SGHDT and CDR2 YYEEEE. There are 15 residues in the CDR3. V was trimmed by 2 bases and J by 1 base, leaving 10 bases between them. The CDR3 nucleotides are TGTGCCAGCAGCTTTCGGGCAGTTTCCTACAATGAGCAGTTCTTC. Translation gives CASSFRAVSYNEQFF.

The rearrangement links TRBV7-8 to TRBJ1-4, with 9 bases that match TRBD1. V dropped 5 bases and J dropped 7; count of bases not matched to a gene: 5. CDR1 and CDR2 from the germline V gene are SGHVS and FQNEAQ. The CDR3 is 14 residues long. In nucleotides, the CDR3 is TGTGCCAGCAGCGGACAGGGGAGAGGTGAAAAACTGTTTTTT. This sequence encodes CASSGQGRGEKLFF.

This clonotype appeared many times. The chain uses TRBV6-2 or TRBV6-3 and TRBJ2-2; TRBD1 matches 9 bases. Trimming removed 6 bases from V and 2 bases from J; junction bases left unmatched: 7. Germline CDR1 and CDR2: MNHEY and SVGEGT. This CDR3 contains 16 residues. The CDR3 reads CASRRPGQGNTGELFF. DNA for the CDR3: TGTGCCAGCAGGCGGCCGGGACAGGGTAACACCGGGGAGCTGTTTTTT.